Each of the 11 T cell receptor beta chains below was sequenced from the same sample in a study of cytomegalovirus exposure and HLA in healthy donors. The PCR was carried out with 60 Vbeta primers and 13 Jbeta primers. Clones were read by immunoSEQ multiplex PCR, and TCRdb kept only the in-frame ones, dropping some. Of more than 95,000 clones in the sample, 70% to 80% were seen once. Sample: PBMCs. These receptors were collected from a man aged 50 to 60 in good health and CMV-seronegative.

The genes are TRBV9 and TRBJ2-7; a possible D gene is TRBD1 (6 bases). CDR1 and CDR2 from the germline V gene are SGDLS and YYNGEE. This CDR3 is 14 amino acids long. Trimming stripped 0 bases from V and 3 bases from J, with 10 bases between. DNA of the CDR3: TGTGCCAGCAGCGTAGGGACAGCCGACTACGAGCAGTACTTC. Its translation: CASSVGTADYEQYF.

The chain couples TRBV5-4 to TRBJ2-1; the match to TRBD2 covers 10 bases. This CDR3 has 17 residues. Germline V CDR1 and CDR2: SGHNT, YYREEE (reference sequence). V was clipped by 0 bases and J by 7 bases; unmatched bases: 10. The CDR3 nucleotides read TGTGCCAGCAGCTTGGCCTTGAGCGGGGGGGCCGGGAATGAGCAGTTCTTC. It encodes CASSLALSGGAGNEQFF.

The V call is TRBV6-5, the J call TRBJ1-1; D perhaps matches TRBD1 (5 bases). The ends were cut back, 6 bases at V and 1 base at J, with 12 bases in the middle. The CDR3 length is 14 residues. Germline assignment: CDR1 MNHEY and CDR2 SVGAGI. CDR3 region: CASSNNQGNTEAFF. CDR3 DNA: TGTGCCAGCAGCAATAACCAGGGGAACACTGAAGCTTTCTTT.

The J gene is TRBJ1-2, the V gene TRBV10-3; D might be TRBD1 (6 bases). The V gene lost 11 bases and the J gene lost 3 bases, with 19 bases spanning the gap. CDR3 length equals 14 residues. The V gene's germline CDR1 is ENHRY and CDR2 SYGVKD. The chain's CDR3 is CALRAQGRDYGYTF. The CDR3 bases are TGTGCCCTCCGAGCACAGGGCAGGGACTATGGCTACACCTTC.

The CDR3 loop is CASIGNLGLFFYEQYV. The CDR3 DNA reads TGTGCCAGCATAGGTAACCTGGGACTGTTTTTCTACGAGCAGTACGTC. The gene calls are TRBV5-6 and TRBJ2-7, with D perhaps TRBD2 (6 bases). Looked up from germline, CDR1 is SGHDT and CDR2 is YYEEEE. This CDR3 contains 16 residues. Deletions cut 6 bases from V and 3 bases from J, with 22 bases between.

The chain employs TRBV18 and TRBJ2-3; 9 bases map to TRBD1. CDR3 length equals 15 residues. Germline V gene data show CDR1 as KGHSH and CDR2 as LQKENI. V was clipped by 6 bases and J by 3 bases; unmatched bases: 7. Here the CDR3 reads CASSYRDRVTDTQYF. CDR3 DNA sequence: TGTGCCAGCTCGTACCGGGACAGGGTAACAGATACGCAGTATTTT.

The chain is built from TRBV5-1 and TRBJ1-3; D gene uncertain. The CDR3 totals 16 residues. The V and J ends lost 4 bases and 2 bases respectively, with 16 bases between them. Germline V gives CDR1 SGHRS, CDR2 YFSETQ. DNA for the CDR3: TGCGCCAGCAGCCCGACCTTTCCAGCGGCTGGAAACACCATATATTTT. It translates to CASSPTFPAAGNTIYF.

The CDR3 DNA is TGTGCCAGCAGCCCTGGCAGGACAGACTCCTACGAGCAGTACGTC. It is translated as CASSPGRTDSYEQYV. The chain employs TRBV16 and TRBJ2-7; a possible D gene is TRBD1 (6 bases). This CDR3 is 15 amino acids long. V lost 4 bases and J lost 0, with 13 bases in between. Germline loops: CDR1 KGHSY, CDR2 FQNENV.

In this sample, this clone turned up a few times. V and J are TRBV6-6 and TRBJ2-7; D might be TRBD1 (5 bases). The CDR3 contains 15 residues. The germline CDR1 and CDR2 sequences are MNHNY and SVGAGI (reference sequence). With 10 bases removed from V and 0 bases from J, the gap between germline ends came to 19 bases. CDR3 nucleotides: TGTGCCACCAAACCCTCGACAGATAGCTCCTACGAGCAGTACGTC. Its translation: CATKPSTDSSYEQYV.

The genes are TRBV2 and TRBJ1-1; D ambiguous. Trimming stripped 7 bases from V and 2 bases from J, with 17 bases between. CDR3 size: 15 residues. Germline V gives CDR1 SNHLY, CDR2 FYNNEI. Here the CDR3 DNA reads TGTGCCAGCAATAGGGAGTGGGGAGTTAACACTGAAGCTTTCTTT. This gives the protein CASNREWGVNTEAFF.

J is TRBJ2-7 and V is TRBV20-1; D is ambiguous. This CDR3 is 11 amino acids long. V dropped 3 bases and J dropped 2 bases, with 5 bases sitting between them. Per germline, CDR1 DFQATT and CDR2 SNEGSKA (reference sequence). CDR3 protein: CSARLAYEQYF. The CDR3 DNA reads TGCAGTGCTAGGCTAGCCTACGAGCAGTACTTC.